Detailed here is one T cell receptor beta chain. Antigen: not known. No DNA is shown, since the ends of the CDR3 on it are uncertain; the CDR3 is the one TCRdb lists. The TCRbeta library incorporated unique molecular identifiers. TCRdb redid the calling of the PCR reads with MiXCR, one entry per CDR3 protein. The sample yields about 260,000 distinct CDR3 sequences, 11% seen once. The sample originates from a study of T-cell reconstitution after alpha-beta-depleted transplantation in children. General study findings and limits: The study traced high day-60 TCRbeta diversity in some patients to surviving recipient T cells and thymic progenitors.

The V gene's germline CDR1 is MGHDK and CDR2 SYGVNS. A total of 20 residues make up the CDR3, ends included. The chain couples TRBV25-1 to TRBJ2-2; the table assigns TRBD1, which was not confirmed against the DNA. The sequence derives from a male patient between 2 and 15 years old who had a stem cell transplant for chronic granulomatous disease, so the T cells may come from the graft donor. The sequencing here drew on peripheral blood, taken 180 days after TCRalphabeta/CD19-depleted stem cell transplant. CDR3: CASSDHLTTGGASGRGELFF.